Shown below are 25 T cell receptor beta chains from a single sample sequenced in a study of identical twins. TCRdb reprocessed the 5' RACE reads with MiXCR, giving one entry per CDR3 protein. The table lists roughly 290,000 distinct CDR3 sequences, about 8.3% of them singletons, with over 2% in the top ten. These data also featured in a second study, about yellow fever vaccine responses in identical twins.

Sequencing was done on a sample of memory (CD45RO+) T cells sorted from blood. The receptor set was obtained from a young woman in good health.

This clonotype was found many times. The rearrangement joins TRBV20-1 to TRBJ2-7; 8 nucleotides line up with TRBD1. The CDR3 is made up of 12 amino acids. The germline CDR1 and CDR2 sequences are DFQATT and SNEGSKA (reference sequence). V trimming: 6 bases; J trimming: 6 bases; junction bases outside the gene matches: 7. The CDR3 sequence is CSARTGIPEQYV. In DNA, the CDR3 is TGCAGTGCAAGGACAGGGATTCCCGAGCAGTACGTC.

The sample holds a few counts of this clonotype. The chain links TRBV14 to TRBJ2-3, with D maybe TRBD1 (6 bases). Germline CDR1 is SGHDN and CDR2 is FVKESK. The CDR3 extends over 15 amino acids. The ends were cut back, 4 bases at V and 2 bases at J, with 13 bases in the middle. The CDR3 DNA is TGTGCCAGCAGCCGAGTACAGGGATTCACAGATACGCAGTATTTT. Its translation: CASSRVQGFTDTQYF.

CDR3 loop: CASLRDRGEKLFF. In DNA form, the CDR3 reads TGTGCCAGCCTCCGGGACAGGGGTGAAAAACTGTTTTTT. The V gene is TRBV6-1, the J gene TRBJ1-4; TRBD1 matches at 10 bases. The length of the CDR3 is 13 residues. V shed 8 bases, J shed 7 bases, and the junction held 4 bases outside the gene matches. Germline V gene lookup returns CDR1 MNHNS and CDR2 SASEGT.

There are a few counts of this clonotype. V is TRBV6-1 and J is TRBJ2-1, with TRBD2 identical over 12 bases. CDR1 and CDR2 (germline): MNHNS, SASEGT. The ends lost 2 bases at V and 9 bases at J; junction bases unmatched: 5. This CDR3 region has 15 residues. The CDR3 loop is CASSELPLAGGEQFF. The CDR3 DNA reads TGTGCCAGCAGTGAATTACCACTAGCGGGAGGTGAGCAGTTCTTC.

V is TRBV2 and J is TRBJ1-5, with 7 bases that match TRBD1. The CDR3 is 14 amino acids. The V segment lost 3 bases and the J segment 3 bases; nucleotides outside the gene matches: 2. Germline V lookup: CDR1 SNHLY, CDR2 FYNNEI. As DNA, the CDR3 is TGTGCCAGCAGTGAGGGGACAGTCAATCAGCCCCAGCATTTT. Protein sequence: CASSEGTVNQPQHF.

The V and J genes are TRBV9 and TRBJ2-5, with D possibly matching TRBD2 (6 bases). CDR1 and CDR2 (germline): SGDLS, YYNGEE. CDR3 length: 13 residues. V lost 7 bases to trimming and J lost 5 bases, with 15 bases between them. This CDR3 is CASGGPGWETQYF. In DNA, the CDR3 is TGTGCCAGCGGAGGGCCCGGGTGGGAGACCCAGTACTTC. Filled out from reference TRBV9 and TRBJ2-5, the complete variable domain reads DSGVTQTPKHLITATGQRVTLRCSPRSGDLSVYWYQQSLDQGLQFLIQYYNGEERAKGNILERFSAQQFPDLHSELNLSSLELGDSALYFCASGGPGWETQYFGPGTRLLVL.

The V and J genes are TRBV12-5 and TRBJ2-3; D not certain. Germline CDR1 and CDR2: LGHNT and FRNRAP. The CDR3 sequence is 18 residues long. V was pared by 0 bases and J by 1 base, with 17 bases between. In DNA, the CDR3 is TGTGCTAGTGGTTTGGTATTCAGCAACCCCCGTGGCACAGATACGCAGTATTTT. Protein sequence: CASGLVFSNPRGTDTQYF.

The table lists this clonotype with a few counts. The chain carries TRBV4-1 and TRBJ1-5, with 8 bases fitting TRBD1. The CDR3 extends over 18 amino acids. J was trimmed by 4 bases and V by 3 bases; bases with no gene match: 14. CDR1 is MGHRA, CDR2 YSYEKL, per germline. The CDR3 DNA reads TGCGCCAGCAGCCATCCCCCGGGCACAGGGGGGGTAAATCAGCCCCAGCATTTT. This codes for CASSHPPGTGGVNQPQHF.

This clonotype showed up just a few times. The J gene is TRBJ2-7, the V gene TRBV2; no firm D call. This CDR3 is built from 11 residues. Trimming removed 6 bases at V and 3 bases at J, with 6 bases between. Germline V lookup: CDR1 SNHLY, CDR2 FYNNEI. CDR3 loop: CASRSDYEQYF. Written as DNA, the CDR3 is TGTGCCAGCAGATCAGACTACGAGCAGTACTTC.

This clonotype has at least ten counts. CDR3 sequence reads: CSAPGQGKEKLFF. CDR3 nucleotide sequence: TGCAGTGCGCCGGGACAGGGGAAAGAAAAACTGTTTTTT. The J gene is TRBJ1-4, the V gene TRBV20-1; 10 bases map to TRBD1. The ends lost 6 bases at V and 8 bases at J; junction bases unmatched: 6. Germline values: CDR1 DFQATT, CDR2 SNEGSKA (reference sequence). This CDR3 has 13 amino acids.

The chain links TRBV20-1 to TRBJ2-7; 9 bases are a match to TRBD2. The CDR3 covers 16 residues. V trimming: 6 bases; J trimming: 2 bases; junction bases outside the gene matches: 14. Germline V gives CDR1 DFQATT, CDR2 SNEGSKA (reference sequence). CDR3 amino acids: CSAGSWASGNTYEQYF. The CDR3 coding sequence is TGCAGTGCCGGATCCTGGGCTAGCGGGAATACCTACGAGCAGTACTTC.

CDR3 coding DNA: TGTGCCAGCAGTTTATTTGGACAGGGGCAAGAACACACTGAAGCTTTCTTT. This translates into CASSLFGQGQEHTEAFF. V usage is TRBV27 and J usage is TRBJ1-1; 9 bases fit TRBD1. From germline, CDR1 is MNHEY and CDR2 SMNVEV (reference sequence). The J segment lost 3 bases and the V segment lost 1 base, leaving 9 bases of the junction unmatched. CDR3 length equals 17 residues.

This clonotype has ten or more counts. This chain joins TRBV25-1 and TRBJ1-4; D ambiguous. V lost 5 bases and J 1 base, leaving 8 bases between the germline ends. Germline V lookup: CDR1 MGHDK, CDR2 SYGVNS. This CDR3 is built from 14 residues. The CDR3 sequence: CASSLPGTNEKLFF. Here the CDR3 DNA reads TGTGCCAGCAGTCTGCCGGGAACTAATGAAAAACTGTTTTTT.

This clonotype was counted between two and nine times. The chain is built from TRBV10-2 and TRBJ1-1; no firm D call. The CDR3 runs to 13 residues. Germline V gene data show CDR1 as WSHSY and CDR2 as SAAADI. V shed 7 bases and J shed 1 base, with 10 bases lying between them. Here the CDR3 reads CASTRPGNTEAFF. The CDR3 bases are TGCGCCAGCACCCGTCCCGGGAACACTGAAGCTTTCTTT.

This clonotype has ten or more counts. The genes are TRBV29-1 and TRBJ2-2; D may be TRBD1 (7 bases). The germline V and J ends were trimmed by 3 bases and 3 bases, with 11 bases remaining between them. The CDR3 spans 14 residues. Germline lookup yields CDR1 SQVTM and CDR2 ANQGSEA. The chain's CDR3 is CSVDRGVDTGELFF. CDR3 nucleotides: TGCAGCGTTGACAGGGGGGTTGACACCGGGGAGCTGTTTTTT.

This clonotype showed up many times. The rearrangement joins TRBV7-3 to TRBJ2-1; D is uncertain. In germline, CDR1 is SGHTA, CDR2 FQGTGA. This CDR3 spans 12 amino acids. Trimming took 7 bases from V and 7 from J, leaving 11 bases between them. CDR3 protein: CASKGSGNEQFF. In nucleotides, the CDR3 is TGTGCCAGCAAGGGTTCCGGAAATGAGCAGTTCTTC.

The CDR3: CASSALYSDRGQTQYF. DNA for the CDR3: TGTGCCAGCAGCGCCCTATATTCGGACAGGGGCCAGACGCAGTATTTT. The chain employs TRBV27 and TRBJ2-3; 9 nucleotides align to TRBD1. Germline trimming cut 6 bases from V and 9 bases from J; bases unmatched to any gene: 16. Germline V gene data show CDR1 as MNHEY and CDR2 as SMNVEV (reference sequence). The CDR3 is made up of 16 amino acids.

This clonotype was seen ten or more times. V usage is TRBV5-1 and J usage is TRBJ2-1; 7 bases agree with TRBD1. The CDR3 length is 16 residues. CDR1 and CDR2 from the germline V gene are SGHRS and YFSETQ. The trim removed 3 bases at V and 0 bases at J, leaving 6 bases unmatched. The CDR3 loop reads CASSWLGQSSYNEQFF. CDR3 bases: TGCGCCAGCAGCTGGCTGGGACAGAGCTCCTACAATGAGCAGTTCTTC.

This clonotype has a count of ten or more. The chain uses TRBV5-1 and TRBJ2-5; TRBD1 or TRBD2 may be the D gene (6 bases each). CDR1 is SGHRS, CDR2 YFSETQ, per germline. The V end was cut by 0 bases, the J end by 5 bases, with 14 bases between. The CDR3 totals 15 residues. The CDR3 is CASSLAGGLRETQYF. The DNA for the CDR3 is TGCGCCAGCAGCTTGGCTGGGGGGCTGAGGGAGACCCAGTACTTC.

This sequence joins TRBV20-1 and TRBJ2-3; D not resolved. The germline V and J ends were trimmed by 0 bases and 5 bases, with 9 bases remaining between them. Germline-derived CDR1 and CDR2 are DFQATT and SNEGSKA (reference sequence). The CDR3 is 13 amino acids. The CDR3 loop reads CSARDYGRDTQYF. The CDR3 coding sequence is TGCAGTGCTAGAGACTACGGTCGAGATACGCAGTATTTT.

This clonotype has at least ten counts. This chain joins TRBV2 and TRBJ2-2; 8 bases are shared with TRBD2. CDR1 and CDR2 (germline): SNHLY, FYNNEI. Trimming at V came to 4 bases and at J to 4 bases, leaving 11 bases not matched to a gene. The CDR3 has 17 residues. The CDR3 is CASSAPRGGGGTGELFF. DNA of the CDR3: TGTGCCAGCAGTGCACCCCGGGGGGGGGGCGGCACCGGGGAGCTGTTTTTT.

This clonotype has a count of ten or more. The rearrangement links TRBV5-5 to TRBJ1-4, with D uncertain. Germline loops: CDR1 SGHKS, CDR2 YYEKEE (reference sequence). The CDR3 is made up of 16 amino acids. V dropped 1 base and J dropped 0 bases, with 10 bases sitting between them. The CDR3 sequence is CASSLNFRATNEKLFF. In nucleotides, the CDR3 is TGTGCCAGCAGCTTGAACTTCAGAGCAACTAATGAAAAACTGTTTTTT.

This clonotype was observed at least ten times. J is TRBJ2-5 and V is TRBV20-1; a weak D match, TRBD2 (5 bases). CDR3 length: 15 amino acids. Germline lookup yields CDR1 DFQATT and CDR2 SNEGSKA (reference sequence). The V end was cut by 2 bases, the J end by 4 bases, with 17 bases between. The CDR3 region has the DNA TGCAGTGCTAGATCAACAGCGGACCAGAGAGAGACCCAGTACTTC. It yields the protein CSARSTADQRETQYF.

Ten or more counts support this clonotype. The chain links TRBV7-9 to TRBJ1-6; D not resolved. Germline V lookup: CDR1 SEHNR, CDR2 FQNEAQ (reference sequence). The CDR3 has 13 amino acids. The germline V and J ends were trimmed by 7 bases and 8 bases, with 12 bases remaining between them. The CDR3 coding sequence is TGTGCCAGCACCGGAGAACTTCATTCACCCCTCCACTTT. Its translation is CASTGELHSPLHF. The complete variable domain, with remaining parts taken from reference TRBV7-9 and TRBJ1-6, reads DTGVSQNPRHKITKRGQNVTFRCDPISEHNRLYWYRQTLGQGPEFLTYFQNEAQLEKSRLLSDRFSAERPKGSFSTLEIQRTEQGDSAMYLCASTGELHSPLHFGNGTRLTVT.

The chain combines TRBV20-1 with TRBJ2-1; 9 bases map to TRBD2. This CDR3 spans 13 amino acids. V shed 3 bases and J 14 bases; nucleotides not matched to a gene: 11. In germline, CDR1 is DFQATT, CDR2 SNEGSKA (reference sequence). The CDR3 DNA reads as TGCAGTGCTAGCCTAGCGGGAACCTCGATGGAGTTCTTC. This gives the protein CSASLAGTSMEFF.